A single sample gave rise to the 7 T cell receptor beta chains below, sequenced in a study of CD8+CD57+ T cells in acquired aplastic anemia (dated by TCRdb to the late 2010s). TCRdb shows the sequencer as Illumina HiSeq 2000. Profiling of TCR beta VDJ combinations and CDR3 sequences used genomic DNA as the template. The raw public data were reprocessed by TCRdb itself: fastp quality trimming at Q25, MiXCR clonotype calling, in-frame beta chains only. Every distinct CDR3 protein forms one entry, paired with its most common genes and DNA. The sample contains approximately 250,000 distinct CDR3 sequences, 70% to 85% of them found a single time. Over 35% of the sample comes from the top ten. The patients picked for sequencing were ones in whom flow cytometry had shown an expansion of CD8+CD57+ cells. Input material: sorted CD4+, CD8+, or CD8+CD57+ T cells (not recorded which) from PBMCs. These receptor sequences come from a human donor with aplastic anemia.

As for this clonotype: The missing conserved phenylalanine or tryptophan at the end of this CDR3 makes a read error likely. It is unclear where the CDR3 begins or ends on the DNA, so no DNA is shown, and the CDR3 is as TCRdb lists it. The rearrangement joins TRBV2 to TRBJ1-2; the D call of TRBD1 is as the table states it, not checked on the DNA. In germline, CDR1 is SNHLY, CDR2 FYNNEI. Including both end residues, the CDR3 is 16 amino acids long. The CDR3 sequence: CATKQVIGYEQYVGPG.

On this clonotype: The CDR3 ends on some other residue instead of the conserved phenylalanine or tryptophan, so this is likely a read error. Because the CDR3's place on the DNA is in doubt, the DNA is left out and the CDR3 is given as listed by TCRdb. The chain is built from TRBV7-9 and TRBJ2-4. The germline V gene encodes CDR1 SEHNR and CDR2 FQNEAQ (reference sequence). Including both end residues, the CDR3 is 12 amino acids long. The CDR3 is CASGLAGNFGDI.

V gene TRBV11-3 combines with J gene TRBJ1-1, with a weak D call TRBD1 (5 bases). Germline assignment: CDR1 SGHNT and CDR2 YENEEA. V dropped 0 bases and J dropped 8 bases, with 16 bases sitting between them. The CDR3 has 15 residues. CDR3 residues: CASSLDLTVWPEAFF. CDR3 coding DNA: TGTGCCAGCAGCTTAGATCTGACAGTGTGGCCGGAAGCTTTCTTT.

This chain links TRBV7-2 with TRBJ2-3; 9 bases are shared with TRBD2. The germline CDR1 and CDR2 sequences are SGHTA and FQGNSA. The CDR3 length is 14 residues. V was clipped by 1 base and J by 10 bases; unmatched bases: 6. As DNA, the CDR3 is TGTGCCAGCAGCTTAGAGACTAGCGGCGAGGCGCAGTATTTT. It is translated as CASSLETSGEAQYF.

This clonotype was detected once. The chain carries TRBV6-1 and TRBJ2-1, with D hard to call. V lost 10 bases, J lost 6 bases, and 19 bases lay in between. The CDR3 has 14 residues. Germline V CDR1 and CDR2: MNHNS, SASEGT. CDR3 in amino acids: CANKLVAWGNEQFF. CDR3 sequence (DNA): TGTGCCAACAAGTTAGTGGCCTGGGGCAATGAGCAGTTCTTC.

The chain recombines TRBV11-3 with TRBJ1-2; D call uncertain. V lost 3 bases and J 3 bases, leaving 14 bases between the germline ends. The CDR3 totals 15 residues. Germline CDR1 is SGHNT and CDR2 is YENEEA. As DNA, the CDR3 is TGTGCCAGCAGCTTGACACGGAGAGCCGACTATGGCTACACCTTC. Residues: CASSLTRRADYGYTF.

A word on this clonotype: One junction end disagrees with the germline gene, perhaps due to a read error. V is TRBV7-9 and J is TRBJ2-3; 8 bases match TRBD2. This CDR3 contains 14 residues. From germline, CDR1 is SEHNR and CDR2 FQNEAQ (reference sequence). The CDR3 DNA reads as TGTGCCAGCAGCCTCGCGGGAGGTCCACCAGCGACGCAGTTT. Amino acids: CASSLAGGPPATQF.